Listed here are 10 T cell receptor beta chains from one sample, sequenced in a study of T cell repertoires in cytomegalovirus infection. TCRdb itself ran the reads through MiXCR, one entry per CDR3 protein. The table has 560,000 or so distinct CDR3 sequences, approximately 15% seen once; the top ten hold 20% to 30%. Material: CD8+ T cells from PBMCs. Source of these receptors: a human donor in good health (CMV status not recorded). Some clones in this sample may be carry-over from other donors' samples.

The CDR3, as DNA: TGTGCCATACAAGACAAGGCCTCCTACGAGCAGTACTTC. Protein sequence: CAIQDKASYEQYF. This chain joins TRBV10-3 and TRBJ2-7; D is uncertain. V lost 9 bases and J 0 bases, leaving 12 bases between the germline ends. The germline V gene encodes CDR1 ENHRY and CDR2 SYGVKD. The CDR3 has 13 amino acids.

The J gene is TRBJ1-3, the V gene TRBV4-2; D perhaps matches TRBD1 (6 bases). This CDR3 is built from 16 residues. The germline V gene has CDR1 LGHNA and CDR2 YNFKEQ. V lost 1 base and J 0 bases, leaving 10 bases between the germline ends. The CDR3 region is CASSQVGGDSGNTIYF. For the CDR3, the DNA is TGTGCCAGCAGCCAAGTGGGGGGCGACTCTGGAAACACCATATATTTT.

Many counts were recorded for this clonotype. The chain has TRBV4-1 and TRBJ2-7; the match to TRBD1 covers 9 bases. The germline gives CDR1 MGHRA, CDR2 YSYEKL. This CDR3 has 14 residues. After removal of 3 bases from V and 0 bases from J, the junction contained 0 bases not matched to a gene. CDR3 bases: TGCGCCAGCAGCCAGGACAGGGGCTCCTACGAGCAGTACTTC. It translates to CASSQDRGSYEQYF.

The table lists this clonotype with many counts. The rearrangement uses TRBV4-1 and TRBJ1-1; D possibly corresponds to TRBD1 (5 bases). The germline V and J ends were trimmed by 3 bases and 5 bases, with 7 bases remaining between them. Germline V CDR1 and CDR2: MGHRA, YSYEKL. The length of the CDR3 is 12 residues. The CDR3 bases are TGCGCCAGCAGCCACCGGGGGACTGAAGCTTTCTTT. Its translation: CASSHRGTEAFF.

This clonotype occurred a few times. The CDR3 loop is CASSQSGQAGSYNSPLHF. CDR3 DNA: TGTGCCAGCAGTCAATCGGGACAGGCGGGCTCCTATAATTCACCCCTCCACTTT. This chain links TRBV12-3 or TRBV12-4 with TRBJ1-6; 8 bases fit TRBD1. After removal of 5 bases from V and 0 bases from J, the junction contained 9 bases not matched to a gene. The CDR3 covers 18 residues.

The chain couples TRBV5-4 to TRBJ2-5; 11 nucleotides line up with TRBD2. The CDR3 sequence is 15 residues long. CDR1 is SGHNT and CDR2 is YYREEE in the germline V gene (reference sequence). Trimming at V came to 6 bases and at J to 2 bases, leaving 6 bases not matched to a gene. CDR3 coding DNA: TGTGCCAGCAACCCTAGCGGGGGGAGGCAAGAGACCCAGTACTTC. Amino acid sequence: CASNPSGGRQETQYF.

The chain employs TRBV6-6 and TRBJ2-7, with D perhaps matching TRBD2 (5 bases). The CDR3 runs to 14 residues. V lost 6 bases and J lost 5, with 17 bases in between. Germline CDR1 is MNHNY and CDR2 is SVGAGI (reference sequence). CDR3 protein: CASREAIKVDEQYF. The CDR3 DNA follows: TGTGCCAGCAGGGAGGCAATAAAAGTCGACGAGCAGTACTTC.

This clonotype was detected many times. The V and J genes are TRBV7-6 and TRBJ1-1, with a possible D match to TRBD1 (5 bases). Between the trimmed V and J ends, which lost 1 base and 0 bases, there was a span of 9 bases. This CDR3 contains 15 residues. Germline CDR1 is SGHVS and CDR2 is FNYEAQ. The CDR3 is CASSLGGPLNTEAFF. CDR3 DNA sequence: TGTGCCAGCAGCTTAGGGGGACCCCTGAACACTGAAGCTTTCTTT. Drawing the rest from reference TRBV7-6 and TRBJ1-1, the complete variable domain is GAGVSQSPRYKVTKRGQDVALRCDPISGHVSLYWYRQALGQGPEFLTYFNYEAQQDKSGLPNDRFSAERPEGSISTLTIQRTEQRDSAMYRCASSLGGPLNTEAFFGQGTRLTVV.

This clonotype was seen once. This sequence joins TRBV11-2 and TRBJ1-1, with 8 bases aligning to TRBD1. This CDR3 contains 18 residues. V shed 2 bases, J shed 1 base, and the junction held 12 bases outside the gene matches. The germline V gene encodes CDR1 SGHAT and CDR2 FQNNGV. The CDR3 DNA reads TGTGCCAGCAGCTTATGGATATCGGCAGGGGGCCCGAACACTGAAGCTTTCTTT. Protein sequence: CASSLWISAGGPNTEAFF. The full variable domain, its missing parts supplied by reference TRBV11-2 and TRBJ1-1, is EAGVAQSPRYKIIEKRQSVAFWCNPISGHATLYWYQQILGQGPKLLIQFQNNGVVDDSQLPKDRFSAERLKGVDSTLKIQPAKLEDSAVYLCASSLWISAGGPNTEAFFGQGTRLTVV.

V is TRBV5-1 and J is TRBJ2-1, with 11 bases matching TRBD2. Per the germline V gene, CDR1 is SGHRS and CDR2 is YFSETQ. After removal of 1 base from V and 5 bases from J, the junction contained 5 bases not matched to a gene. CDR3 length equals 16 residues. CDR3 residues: CASSLTPGLADNEQFF. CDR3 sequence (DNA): TGCGCCAGCAGCTTGACCCCGGGACTAGCGGACAATGAGCAGTTCTTC.